This is a list of T cell receptor beta chains from one sample in a study of blood T cell repertoires in COVID-19. The table came from immunoSEQ multiplex PCR; TCRdb's copy has only in-frame clones and leaves some out. The data show 75,000 to 85,000 clones, 88% seen once. The specimen sequenced was peripheral blood. All receptors derive from a man aged 45-60 years with active COVID-19. CDR3s include the opening cysteine and the closing phenylalanine or tryptophan. Each record gives: J gene, D gene, V gene, clone size, CDR3 protein, CDR3 DNA. The D gene is left open where the match is weak. A clone size is listed for some rows: how often the clone was seen (once, few, many), or a class if it is expanded.

TRBJ2-2 TRBD1 TRBV18 NA CASSPTGQGTGELFF TGTGCCAGCTCACCGACGGGACAGGGCACCGGGGAGCTGTTTTTT
TRBJ1-2 TRBD1 TRBV29-1 NA CSVEDLRDRSDGYTF TGCAGCGTTGAAGATCTTCGGGACAGATCAGATGGCTACACCTTC
TRBJ1-2 TRBD1 TRBV7-3 NA CASSLNPQGQGSSGYTF TGTGCCAGCAGCTTAAATCCCCAGGGACAGGGGTCGAGTGGCTACACCTTC
TRBJ2-3 TRBD1 TRBV7-2 NA CASSSGQGTDTQYF TGTGCCAGCAGCTCCGGACAGGGCACAGATACGCAGTATTTT
TRBJ2-1 TRBD2 TRBV9 NA CASSVGVGTSGGRSYNEQFF TGTGCCAGCAGCGTAGGGGTTGGGACTAGCGGGGGGAGGTCCTACAATGAGCAGTTCTTC
TRBJ2-1 TRBD1 TRBV5-6 NA CASSSGGGNYNEQFF TGTGCCAGCAGCTCAGGGGGTGGGAACTACAATGAGCAGTTCTTC
TRBJ2-4 NA TRBV29-1 NA CSVLEGGGNIQYF TGCAGCGTTTTAGAGGGAGGAGGAAACATTCAGTACTTC
TRBJ2-1 TRBD2 TRBV19 NA CASRGLAGKTSNYNEQFF TGTGCCAGTAGAGGACTAGCGGGAAAGACCTCCAACTACAATGAGCAGTTCTTC
TRBJ2-3 TRBD2 TRBV5-5 NA CASSYTSGGSTDTQYF TGTGCCAGCAGCTACACTAGCGGGGGGTCCACAGATACGCAGTATTTT
TRBJ2-7 TRBD2 TRBV4-2 NA CASSHPGLPSEQYF TGTGCCAGCAGCCACCCGGGACTACCTTCCGAGCAGTACTTC
TRBJ2-5 NA TRBV3-1/TRBV3-2 NA CASSQDPTTAGTQYF TGTGCCAGCAGCCAAGATCCTACCACCGCCGGGACCCAGTACTTC
TRBJ2-3 TRBD2 TRBV19 NA CASSISNGGSTDTQYF TGTGCCAGTAGTATAAGTAACGGGGGGAGCACAGATACGCAGTATTTT
TRBJ1-5 TRBD1 TRBV28 NA CASSFLGQGNNQPQHF TGTGCCAGCAGTTTCCTGGGACAGGGGAACAATCAGCCCCAGCATTTT
TRBJ1-5 NA TRBV28 NA CASSSLGRPVGNQPQHF TGTGCCAGCAGTTCCCTGGGCAGGCCTGTCGGCAATCAGCCCCAGCATTTT
TRBJ1-2 NA TRBV6-5 NA CASSPIPNYGYTF TGTGCCAGCAGTCCAATTCCTAACTATGGCTACACCTTC
TRBJ2-1 TRBD2 TRBV19 NA CASSRERGSIYNEQFF TGTGCCAGTAGTCGAGAGCGGGGGAGTATCTACAATGAGCAGTTCTTC
TRBJ1-1 NA TRBV19 once CASSPEGRRNTEAFF TGTGCCAGTAGCCCGGAGGGTAGGCGGAACACTGAAGCTTTCTTT
TRBJ2-3 NA TRBV5-4 NA CASSLAGADTQYF TGTGCCAGCAGCTTGGCCGGGGCAGATACGCAGTATTTT
TRBJ1-4 NA TRBV27 NA CASSLSPRVRTNEKLFF TGTGCCAGCAGTTTAAGTCCCAGGGTGAGGACTAATGAAAAACTGTTTTTT
TRBJ2-1 NA TRBV5-1 NA CASSLTPGASEQFF TGCGCCAGCAGCTTGACTCCTGGGGCGAGTGAGCAGTTCTTC
TRBJ1-1 NA TRBV19 once CASAASRVPFF TGTGCCAGCGCCGCGTCCAGGGTTCCTTTCTTT
TRBJ2-7 TRBD1 TRBV6-5 NA CASSSGTGGLYEQYF TGTGCCAGCAGTTCTGGGACAGGGGGCTTATACGAGCAGTACTTC
TRBJ2-7 TRBD2 TRBV9 few CASSTGGEGLYEQYF TGTGCCAGCAGCACAGGAGGGGAGGGCCTCTACGAGCAGTACTTC
TRBJ1-6 NA TRBV5-5 NA CASSLGHRIESPLHF TGTGCCAGCAGCCTGGGACACCGGATAGAGTCACCCCTCCACTTT
TRBJ1-2 NA TRBV6-5 NA CASSPEDSYGYTF TGTGCCAGCAGTCCCGAGGACAGCTATGGCTACACCTTC
TRBJ2-1 TRBD2 TRBV4-3 NA CASSQDGTRGNEQFF TGCGCCAGCAGCCAAGATGGGACTAGAGGGAATGAGCAGTTCTTC
TRBJ1-5 TRBD1 TRBV4-3 NA CASSPDRGRNQPQHF TGCGCCAGCAGCCCCGACAGGGGGAGGAATCAGCCCCAGCATTTT
TRBJ1-1 TRBD1 TRBV10-3 NA CAISDPGTGVAGNTEAFF TGTGCCATCAGTGACCCGGGGACAGGGGTTGCGGGGAACACTGAAGCTTTCTTT
TRBJ2-5 TRBD2 TRBV11-2 NA CASSLTTSGGETQYF TGTGCCAGCAGCTTAACAACTAGCGGGGGAGAGACCCAGTACTTC
TRBJ1-2 TRBD1 TRBV19 NA CASSTPGQGHNYGYTF TGTGCCAGTAGTACGCCCGGACAGGGTCATAACTATGGCTACACCTTC
TRBJ1-5 NA TRBV7-9 NA CASSLAGQGSNQPQHF TGTGCCAGCAGCTTAGCGGGGCAGGGAAGCAATCAGCCCCAGCATTTT
TRBJ1-1 TRBD1 TRBV30 NA CAWRDRGISEAFF TGTGCCTGGAGGGACAGGGGAATATCTGAAGCTTTCTTT
TRBJ2-3 TRBD1 TRBV2 once CASSRQGASLTDTQYF TGTGCCAGCAGTAGACAGGGGGCGAGTTTGACAGATACGCAGTATTTT
TRBJ1-3 NA TRBV19 NA CASSMPRRGSGNTIYF TGTGCCAGTAGTATGCCGAGGAGGGGCTCTGGAAACACCATATATTTT
TRBJ2-1 TRBD2 TRBV27 NA CASSPRLAGGPGNEQFF TGTGCCAGCAGTCCACGACTAGCGGGAGGGCCTGGCAATGAGCAGTTCTTC
TRBJ1-2 TRBD1 TRBV4-1 NA CASSQDPGGQGVLF TGCGCCAGCAGCCAGGATCCAGGGGGACAAGGGGTCCTATTC
TRBJ2-1 NA TRBV5-1 once CASSLTESRLYNEQFF TGCGCCAGCAGCTTGACAGAATCAAGGCTCTACAATGAGCAGTTCTTC
TRBJ2-1 NA TRBV9 NA CASSVVSMGGTDEQFF TGTGCCAGCAGCGTAGTAAGTATGGGCGGGACCGATGAGCAGTTCTTC
TRBJ2-3 NA TRBV29-1 NA CSVDGQQSGDTQYF TGCAGCGTTGACGGACAGCAGTCGGGGGATACGCAGTATTTT
TRBJ2-7 TRBD2 TRBV7-2 NA CASNRGGSSYEQYF TGTGCCAGCAACCGGGGCGGGAGCTCCTACGAGCAGTACTTC
TRBJ1-3 NA TRBV29-1 NA CSVDKAVSGNTIYF TGCAGCGTTGATAAGGCGGTCTCTGGAAACACCATATATTTT
TRBJ1-1 TRBD1 TRBV7-2 NA CASSQDRDLNTEAFF TGTGCCAGCAGCCAAGACAGGGACCTGAACACTGAAGCTTTCTTT
TRBJ2-2 TRBD1 TRBV5-1 NA CASSQTDRGHTGELFF TGCGCCAGCAGCCAAACCGACAGGGGGCACACCGGGGAGCTGTTTTTT
TRBJ1-2 NA TRBV6-6 NA CASRTEGFDGYTF TGTGCCAGCAGGACGGAGGGTTTTGACGGCTACACCTTC
TRBJ1-5 NA TRBV11-2 NA CASSLGETYSNQPQHF TGTGCCAGCAGCTTAGGTGAGACATATAGCAATCAGCCCCAGCATTTT
TRBJ2-7 TRBD2 TRBV3-1/TRBV3-2 NA CASSHGGGPYEQYF TGTGCCAGCAGCCATGGGGGGGGTCCCTACGAGCAGTACTTC
TRBJ2-1 NA TRBV4-3 NA CASSRVENEQFF TGCGCCAGCAGCCGAGTGGAGAATGAGCAGTTCTTC
TRBJ1-2 NA TRBV28 few CASSLSPGIAWGYTF TGTGCCAGCAGTTTATCCCCAGGGATTGCCTGGGGCTACACCTTC
TRBJ2-1 NA TRBV28 NA CASSKQGGGNEQFF TGTGCCAGCAGCAAGCAGGGGGGAGGCAATGAGCAGTTCTTC
TRBJ2-7 TRBD1 TRBV28 NA CASSGTGTYEQYF TGTGCCAGCAGTGGGACAGGGACCTACGAGCAGTACTTC